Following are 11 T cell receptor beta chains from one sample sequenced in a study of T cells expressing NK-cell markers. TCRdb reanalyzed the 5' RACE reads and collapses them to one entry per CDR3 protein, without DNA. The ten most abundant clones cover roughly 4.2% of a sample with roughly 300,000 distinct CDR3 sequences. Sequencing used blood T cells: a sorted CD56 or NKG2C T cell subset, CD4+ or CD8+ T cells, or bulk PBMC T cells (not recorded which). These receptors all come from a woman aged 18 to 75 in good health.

This chain's CDR3 is CASSLGTGTEDTQYF. This sequence joins TRBV11-3 and TRBJ2-3; the D call from TCRdb, TRBD1, cannot be confirmed without DNA. This CDR3 is built from 15 residues. From germline, CDR1 is SGHNT and CDR2 YENEEA.

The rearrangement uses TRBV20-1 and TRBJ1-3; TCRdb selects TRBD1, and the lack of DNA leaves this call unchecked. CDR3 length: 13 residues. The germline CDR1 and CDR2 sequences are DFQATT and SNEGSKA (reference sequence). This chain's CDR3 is CSASRDSGNTIYF.

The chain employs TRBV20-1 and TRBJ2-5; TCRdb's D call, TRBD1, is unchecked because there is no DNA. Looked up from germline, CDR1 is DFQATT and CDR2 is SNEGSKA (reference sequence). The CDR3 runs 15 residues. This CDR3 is CSAFTTRGPGETQYF.

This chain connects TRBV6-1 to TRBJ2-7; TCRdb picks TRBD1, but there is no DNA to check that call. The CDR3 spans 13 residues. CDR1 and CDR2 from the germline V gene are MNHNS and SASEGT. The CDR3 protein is CARLTGSDYEQYF.

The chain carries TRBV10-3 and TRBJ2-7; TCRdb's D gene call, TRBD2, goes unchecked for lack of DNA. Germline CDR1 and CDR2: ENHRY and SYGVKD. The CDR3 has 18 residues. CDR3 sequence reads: CAIKTGTSGRGTMSEQYF.

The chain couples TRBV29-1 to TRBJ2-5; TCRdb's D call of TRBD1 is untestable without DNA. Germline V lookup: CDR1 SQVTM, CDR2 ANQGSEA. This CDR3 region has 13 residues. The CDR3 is CSSWTGGRETQYF.

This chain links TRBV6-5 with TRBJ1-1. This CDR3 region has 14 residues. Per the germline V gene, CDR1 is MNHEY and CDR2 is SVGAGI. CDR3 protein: CASSYENTYTEAFF.

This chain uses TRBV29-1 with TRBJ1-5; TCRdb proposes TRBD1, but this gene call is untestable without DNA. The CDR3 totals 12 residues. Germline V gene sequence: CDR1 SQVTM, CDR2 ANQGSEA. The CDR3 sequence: CSVEVSGQPQHF. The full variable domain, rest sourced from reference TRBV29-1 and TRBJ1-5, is SAVISQKPSRDICQRGTSLTIQCQVDSQVTMMFWYRQQPGQSLTLIATANQGSEATYESGFVIDKFPISRPNLTFSTLTVSNMSPEDSSIYLCSVEVSGQPQHFGDGTRLSIL.

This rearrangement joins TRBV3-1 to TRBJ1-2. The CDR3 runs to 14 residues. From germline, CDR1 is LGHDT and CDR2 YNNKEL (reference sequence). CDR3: CASSPGTSGYGYTF.

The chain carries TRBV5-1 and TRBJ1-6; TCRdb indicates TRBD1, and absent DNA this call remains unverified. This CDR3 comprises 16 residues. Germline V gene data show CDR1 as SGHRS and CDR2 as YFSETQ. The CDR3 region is CASSQSRDRGYSPLHF.

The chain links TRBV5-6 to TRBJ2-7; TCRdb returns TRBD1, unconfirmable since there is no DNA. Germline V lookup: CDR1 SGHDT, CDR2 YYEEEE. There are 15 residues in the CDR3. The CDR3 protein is CASSYTTGGLVEQYF.